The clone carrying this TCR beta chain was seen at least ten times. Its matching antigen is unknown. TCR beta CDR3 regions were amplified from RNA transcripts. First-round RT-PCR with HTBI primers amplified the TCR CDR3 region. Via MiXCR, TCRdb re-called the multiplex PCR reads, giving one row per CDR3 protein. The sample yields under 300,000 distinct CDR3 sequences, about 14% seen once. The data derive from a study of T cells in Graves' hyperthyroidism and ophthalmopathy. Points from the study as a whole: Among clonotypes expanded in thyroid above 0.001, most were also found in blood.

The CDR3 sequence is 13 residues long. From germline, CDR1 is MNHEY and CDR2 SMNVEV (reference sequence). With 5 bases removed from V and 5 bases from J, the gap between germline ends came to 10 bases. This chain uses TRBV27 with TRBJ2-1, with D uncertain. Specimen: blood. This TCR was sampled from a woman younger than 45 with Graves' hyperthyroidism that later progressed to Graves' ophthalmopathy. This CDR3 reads CASSLEANNEQFF. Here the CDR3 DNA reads TGTGCCAGCAGTCTAGAGGCCAACAATGAGCAGTTCTTC.